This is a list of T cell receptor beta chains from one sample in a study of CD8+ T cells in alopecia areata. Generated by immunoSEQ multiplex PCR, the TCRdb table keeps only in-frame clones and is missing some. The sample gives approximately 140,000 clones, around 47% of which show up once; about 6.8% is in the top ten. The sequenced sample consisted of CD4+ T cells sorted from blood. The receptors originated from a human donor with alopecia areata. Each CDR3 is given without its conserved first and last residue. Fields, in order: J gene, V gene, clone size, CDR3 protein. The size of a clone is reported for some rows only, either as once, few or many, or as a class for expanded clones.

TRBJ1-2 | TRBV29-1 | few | SVPKTGGDPNYGYT
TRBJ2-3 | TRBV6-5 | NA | ASTNRGTDTQY
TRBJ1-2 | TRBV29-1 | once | SAGGQENT
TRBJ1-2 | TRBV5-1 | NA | ASRNSTVYGYT
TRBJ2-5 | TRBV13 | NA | ASSLAGGYQETQY
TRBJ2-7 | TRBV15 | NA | ATSRDRNSYEQY
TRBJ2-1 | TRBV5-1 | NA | ASSLLADNEQF
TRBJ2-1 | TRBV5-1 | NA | ASSLRGGYNEQF
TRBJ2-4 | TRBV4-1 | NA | ASSQLERDIQY
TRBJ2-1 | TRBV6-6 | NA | ASSTASYNEQF
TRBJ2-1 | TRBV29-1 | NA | SVPTPLGLVRGLDEQF
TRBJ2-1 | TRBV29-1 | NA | SVTGTSGTYNEQF
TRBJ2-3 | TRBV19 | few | ASSSLGLVSTDTQY
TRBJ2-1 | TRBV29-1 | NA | SVEENQGNEQF
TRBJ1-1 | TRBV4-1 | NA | ASSPGQGTLNTEAF
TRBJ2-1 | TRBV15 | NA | ATSRDRLAGVYSEQF
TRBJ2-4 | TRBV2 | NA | ASSEAVTGMGRKNIQY
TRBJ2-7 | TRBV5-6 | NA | ASSSVREQY
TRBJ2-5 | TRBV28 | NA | ASAVRENQETQY
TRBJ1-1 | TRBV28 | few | ASRTGGRMNTEAF
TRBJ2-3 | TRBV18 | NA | ASSPPSRRDTQY
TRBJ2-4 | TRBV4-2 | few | ASSQERKSNIQY
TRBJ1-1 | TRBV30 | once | AWIARGTEAF
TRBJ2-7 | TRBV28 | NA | ASLQGYEQY
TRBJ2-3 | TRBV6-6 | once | ASTRSTDTQY
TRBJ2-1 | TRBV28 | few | ASSRDIYNEQF
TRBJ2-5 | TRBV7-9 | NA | ASSLPTGQETQY
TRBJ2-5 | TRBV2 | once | ASSATGNLRTQY
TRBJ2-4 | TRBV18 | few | ASSPTEDIQY
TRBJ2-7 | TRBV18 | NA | ASSLQPLADEQY
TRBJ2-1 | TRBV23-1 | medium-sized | AITEEQF
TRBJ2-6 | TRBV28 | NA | ASSLSRGPSGANVLT
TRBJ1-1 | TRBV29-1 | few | SDQQRNTEAF